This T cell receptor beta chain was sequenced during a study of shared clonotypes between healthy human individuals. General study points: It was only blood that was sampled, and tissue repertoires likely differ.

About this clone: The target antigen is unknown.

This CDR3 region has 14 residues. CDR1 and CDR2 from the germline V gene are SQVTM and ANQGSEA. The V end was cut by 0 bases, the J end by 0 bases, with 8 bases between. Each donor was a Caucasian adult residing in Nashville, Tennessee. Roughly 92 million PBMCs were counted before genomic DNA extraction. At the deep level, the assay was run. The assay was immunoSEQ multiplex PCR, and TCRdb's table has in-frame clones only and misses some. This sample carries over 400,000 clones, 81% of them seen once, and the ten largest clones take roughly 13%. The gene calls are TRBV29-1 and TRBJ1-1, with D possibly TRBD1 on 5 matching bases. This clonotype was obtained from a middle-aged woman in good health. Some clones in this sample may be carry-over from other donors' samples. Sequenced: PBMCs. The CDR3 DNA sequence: TGCAGCGTTGAAGAAGGGGACTTGAACACTGAAGCTTTCTTT. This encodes CSVEEGDLNTEAFF.